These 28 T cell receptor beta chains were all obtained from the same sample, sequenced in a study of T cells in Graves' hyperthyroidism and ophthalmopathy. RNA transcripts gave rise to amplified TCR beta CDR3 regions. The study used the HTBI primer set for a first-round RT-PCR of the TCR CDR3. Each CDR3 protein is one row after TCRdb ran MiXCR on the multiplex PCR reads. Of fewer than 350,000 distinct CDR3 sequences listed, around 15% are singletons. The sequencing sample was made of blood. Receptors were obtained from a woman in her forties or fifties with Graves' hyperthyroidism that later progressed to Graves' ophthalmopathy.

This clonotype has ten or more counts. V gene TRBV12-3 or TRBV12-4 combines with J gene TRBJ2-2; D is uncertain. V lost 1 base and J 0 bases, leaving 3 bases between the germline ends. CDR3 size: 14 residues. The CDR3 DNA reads TGTGCCAGCAGTTTAGTGCCGAACACCGGGGAGCTGTTTTTT. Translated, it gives CASSLVPNTGELFF.

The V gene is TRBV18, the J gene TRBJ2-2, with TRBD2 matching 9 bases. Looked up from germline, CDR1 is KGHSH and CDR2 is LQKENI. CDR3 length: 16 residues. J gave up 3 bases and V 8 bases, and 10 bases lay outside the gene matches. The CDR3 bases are TGTGCCAGCGCGGGGGGGGCAGGAGCCTACACCGGGGAGCTGTTTTTT. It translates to CASAGGAGAYTGELFF.

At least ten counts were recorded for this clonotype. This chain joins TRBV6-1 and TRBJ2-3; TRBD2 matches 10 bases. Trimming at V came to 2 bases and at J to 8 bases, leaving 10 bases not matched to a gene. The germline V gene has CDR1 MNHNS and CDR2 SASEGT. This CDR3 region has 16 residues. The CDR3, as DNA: TGTGCCAGCAGTGAATCCCCTAGCGGGAGTGGGAGTACGCAGTATTTT. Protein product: CASSESPSGSGSTQYF.

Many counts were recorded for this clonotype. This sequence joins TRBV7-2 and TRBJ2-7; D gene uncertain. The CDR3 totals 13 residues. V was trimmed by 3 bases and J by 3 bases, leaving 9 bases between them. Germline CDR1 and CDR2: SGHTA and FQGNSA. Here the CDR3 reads CASSFWSFYEQYF. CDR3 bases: TGTGCCAGCAGCTTCTGGAGTTTCTACGAGCAGTACTTC. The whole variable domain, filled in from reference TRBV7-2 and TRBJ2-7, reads GAGVSQSPSNKVTEKGKDVELRCDPISGHTALYWYRQSLGQGLEFLIYFQGNSAPDKSGLPSDRFSAERTGGSVSTLTIQRTQQEDSAVYLCASSFWSFYEQYFGPGTRLTVT.

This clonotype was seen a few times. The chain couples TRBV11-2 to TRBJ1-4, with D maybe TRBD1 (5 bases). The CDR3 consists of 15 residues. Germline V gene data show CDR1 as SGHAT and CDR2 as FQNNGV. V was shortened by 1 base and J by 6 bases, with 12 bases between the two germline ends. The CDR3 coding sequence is TGTGCCAGCAGCTTAGGGGGCGGGGGGGATGAAAAACTGTTTTTT. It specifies CASSLGGGGDEKLFF.

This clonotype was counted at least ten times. The CDR3 coding sequence is TGTGCCAGCAGCGGACCCAGGACACCCAACACCGGGGAGCTGTTTTTT. Amino acids: CASSGPRTPNTGELFF. J is TRBJ2-2 and V is TRBV9, with a possible D match to TRBD1 (5 bases). The CDR3 is 16 amino acids. Trimming left V 3 bases short and J 2 bases short, with 14 bases between. Germline V CDR1 and CDR2: SGDLS, YYNGEE.

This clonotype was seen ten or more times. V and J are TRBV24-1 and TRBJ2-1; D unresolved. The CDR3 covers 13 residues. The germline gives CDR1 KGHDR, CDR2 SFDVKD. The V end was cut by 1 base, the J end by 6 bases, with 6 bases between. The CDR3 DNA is TGTGCCACCAGTGATTTCTCTAGCAATGAGCAGTTCTTC. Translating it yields CATSDFSSNEQFF.

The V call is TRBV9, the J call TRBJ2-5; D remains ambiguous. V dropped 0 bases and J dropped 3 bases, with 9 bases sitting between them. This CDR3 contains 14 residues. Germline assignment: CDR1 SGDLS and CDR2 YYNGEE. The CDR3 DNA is TGTGCCAGCAGCGTAGATCTAGGGAAAGAGACCCAGTACTTC. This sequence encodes CASSVDLGKETQYF.

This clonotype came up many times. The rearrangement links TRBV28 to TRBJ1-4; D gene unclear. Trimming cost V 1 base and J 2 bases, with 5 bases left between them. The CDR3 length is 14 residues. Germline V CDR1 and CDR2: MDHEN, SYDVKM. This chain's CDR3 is CASSLLGTNEKLFF. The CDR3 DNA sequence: TGTGCCAGCAGTTTATTGGGGACTAATGAAAAACTGTTTTTT.

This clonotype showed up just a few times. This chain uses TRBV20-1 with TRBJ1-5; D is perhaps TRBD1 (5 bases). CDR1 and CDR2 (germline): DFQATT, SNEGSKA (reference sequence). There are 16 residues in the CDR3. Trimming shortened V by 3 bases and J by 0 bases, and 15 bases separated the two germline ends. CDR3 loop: CSARGQWSNSNQPQHF. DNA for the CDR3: TGCAGTGCTAGGGGGCAGTGGTCCAATAGCAATCAGCCCCAGCATTTT.

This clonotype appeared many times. The CDR3 loop reads CASSPSLLGGREKLFF. CDR3 DNA: TGCGCCAGCAGCCCAAGTTTGTTGGGGGGACGGGAAAAACTGTTTTTT. The rearrangement joins TRBV5-1 to TRBJ1-4, with D tentatively TRBD1 (5 bases). CDR3 length equals 16 residues. CDR1 and CDR2 from the germline V gene are SGHRS and YFSETQ. V dropped 4 bases and J dropped 8 bases, with 21 bases sitting between them. The complete variable domain, with remaining parts taken from reference TRBV5-1 and TRBJ1-4, reads KAGVTQTPRYLIKTRGQQVTLSCSPISGHRSVSWYQQTPGQGLQFLFEYFSETQRNKGNFPGRFSGRQFSNSRSEMNVSTLELGDSALYLCASSPSLLGGREKLFFGSGTQLSVL.

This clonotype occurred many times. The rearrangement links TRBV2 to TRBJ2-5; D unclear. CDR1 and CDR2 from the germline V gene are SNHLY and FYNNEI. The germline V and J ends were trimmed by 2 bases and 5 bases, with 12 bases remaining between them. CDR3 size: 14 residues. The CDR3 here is CASSETLRAETQYF. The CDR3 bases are TGTGCCAGCAGTGAAACCCTAAGGGCCGAGACCCAGTACTTC.

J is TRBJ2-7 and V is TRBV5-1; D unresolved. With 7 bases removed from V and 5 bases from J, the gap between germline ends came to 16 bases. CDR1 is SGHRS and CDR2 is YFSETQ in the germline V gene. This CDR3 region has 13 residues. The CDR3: CASSLGQVDEQYF. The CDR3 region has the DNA TGCGCCAGCTCCCTTGGTCAGGTCGACGAGCAGTACTTC.

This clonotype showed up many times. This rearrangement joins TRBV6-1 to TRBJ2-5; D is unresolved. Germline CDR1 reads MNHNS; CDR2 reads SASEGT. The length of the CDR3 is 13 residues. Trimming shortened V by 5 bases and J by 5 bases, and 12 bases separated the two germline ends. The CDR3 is CASSPDQVETQYF. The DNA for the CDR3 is TGTGCCAGCAGTCCGGACCAAGTGGAGACCCAGTACTTC.

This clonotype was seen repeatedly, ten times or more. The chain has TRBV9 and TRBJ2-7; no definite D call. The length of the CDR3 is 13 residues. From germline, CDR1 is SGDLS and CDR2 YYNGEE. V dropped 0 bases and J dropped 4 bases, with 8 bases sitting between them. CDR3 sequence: CASSVGSSYEQYF. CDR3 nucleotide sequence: TGTGCCAGCAGCGTAGGGTCAAGTTACGAGCAGTACTTC.

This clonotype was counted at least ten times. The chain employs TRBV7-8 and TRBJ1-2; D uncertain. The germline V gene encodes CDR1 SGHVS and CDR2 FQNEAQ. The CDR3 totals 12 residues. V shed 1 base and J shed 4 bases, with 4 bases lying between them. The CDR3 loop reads CASSLGAYGYTF. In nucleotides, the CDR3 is TGTGCCAGCAGCTTAGGGGCCTATGGCTACACCTTC. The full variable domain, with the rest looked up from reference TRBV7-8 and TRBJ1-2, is GAGVSQSPRYKVAKRGQDVALRCDPISGHVSLFWYQQALGQGPEFLTYFQNEAQLDKSGLPSDRFFAERPEGSVSTLKIQRTQQEDSAVYLCASSLGAYGYTFGSGTRLTVV.

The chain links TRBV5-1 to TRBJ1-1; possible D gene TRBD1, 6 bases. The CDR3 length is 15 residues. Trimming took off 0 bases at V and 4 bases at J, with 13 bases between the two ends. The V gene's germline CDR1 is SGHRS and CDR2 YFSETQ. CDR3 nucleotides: TGCGCCAGCAGCTTGGAAGGGGGGTTCGGCACTGAAGCTTTCTTT. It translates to CASSLEGGFGTEAFF.

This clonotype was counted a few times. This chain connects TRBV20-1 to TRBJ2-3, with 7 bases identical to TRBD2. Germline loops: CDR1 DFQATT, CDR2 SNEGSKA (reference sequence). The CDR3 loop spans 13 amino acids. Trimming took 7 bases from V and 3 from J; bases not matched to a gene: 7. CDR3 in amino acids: CSVKSGMTDTQYF. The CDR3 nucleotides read TGCAGTGTCAAGAGCGGGATGACAGATACGCAGTATTTT.

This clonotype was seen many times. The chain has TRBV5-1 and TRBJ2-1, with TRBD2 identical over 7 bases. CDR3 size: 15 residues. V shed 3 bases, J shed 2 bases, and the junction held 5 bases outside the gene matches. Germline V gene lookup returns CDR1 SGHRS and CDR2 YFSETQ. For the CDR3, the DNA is TGCGCCAGCAGCTCCAGCGGGGATACCTACAATGAGCAGTTCTTC. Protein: CASSSSGDTYNEQFF.

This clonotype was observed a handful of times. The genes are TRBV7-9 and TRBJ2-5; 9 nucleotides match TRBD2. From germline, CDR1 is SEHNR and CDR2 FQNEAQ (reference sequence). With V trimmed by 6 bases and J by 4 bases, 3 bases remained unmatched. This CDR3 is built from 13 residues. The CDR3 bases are TGTGCCAGCAGTCCGACTAGCGGAGAGACCCAGTACTTC. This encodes CASSPTSGETQYF.

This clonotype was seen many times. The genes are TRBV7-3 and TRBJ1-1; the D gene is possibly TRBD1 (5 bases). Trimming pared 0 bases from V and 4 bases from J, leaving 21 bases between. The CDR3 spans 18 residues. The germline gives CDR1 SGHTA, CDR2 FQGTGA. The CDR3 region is CASSLTSGGAPDSTEAFF. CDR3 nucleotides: TGTGCCAGCAGCTTAACGTCTGGGGGAGCCCCTGATTCCACTGAAGCTTTCTTT.

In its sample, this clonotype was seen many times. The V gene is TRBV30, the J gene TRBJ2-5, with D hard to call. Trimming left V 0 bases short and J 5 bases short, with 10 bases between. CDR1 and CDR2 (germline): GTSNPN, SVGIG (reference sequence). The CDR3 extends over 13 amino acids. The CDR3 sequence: CAWSVGGMETQYF. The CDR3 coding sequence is TGTGCCTGGAGTGTGGGTGGGATGGAGACCCAGTACTTC. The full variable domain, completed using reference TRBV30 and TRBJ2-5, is SQTIHQWPATLVQPVGSPLSLECTVEGTSNPNLYWYRQAAGRGLQLLFYSVGIGQISSEVPQNLSASRPQDRQFILSSKKLLLSDSGFYLCAWSVGGMETQYFGPGTRLLVL.

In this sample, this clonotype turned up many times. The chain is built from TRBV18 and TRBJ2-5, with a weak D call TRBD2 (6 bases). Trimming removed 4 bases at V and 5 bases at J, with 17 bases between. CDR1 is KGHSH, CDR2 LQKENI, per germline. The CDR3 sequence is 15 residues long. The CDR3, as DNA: TGTGCCAGCTCACTTACTATGGAGGGAGGCGAGACCCAGTACTTC. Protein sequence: CASSLTMEGGETQYF.

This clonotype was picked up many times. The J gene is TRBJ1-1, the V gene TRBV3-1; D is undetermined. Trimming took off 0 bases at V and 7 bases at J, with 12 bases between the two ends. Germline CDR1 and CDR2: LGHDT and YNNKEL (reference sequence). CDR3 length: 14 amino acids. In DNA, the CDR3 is TGTGCCAGCAGCCAAGATCGGGCGGTTAATGAAGCTTTCTTT. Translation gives CASSQDRAVNEAFF.

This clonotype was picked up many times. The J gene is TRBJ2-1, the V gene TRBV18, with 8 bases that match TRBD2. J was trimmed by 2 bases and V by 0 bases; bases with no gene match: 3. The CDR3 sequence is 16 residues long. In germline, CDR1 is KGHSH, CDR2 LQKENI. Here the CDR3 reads CASSPPVAGTYNEQFF. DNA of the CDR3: TGTGCCAGCTCACCACCGGTAGCGGGAACCTACAATGAGCAGTTCTTC.

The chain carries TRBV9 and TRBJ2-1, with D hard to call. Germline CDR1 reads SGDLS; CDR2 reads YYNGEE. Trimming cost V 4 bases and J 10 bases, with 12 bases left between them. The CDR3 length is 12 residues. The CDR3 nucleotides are TGTGCCAGCAGCCCCATGTTCGGAGAGCAGTTCTTC. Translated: CASSPMFGEQFF. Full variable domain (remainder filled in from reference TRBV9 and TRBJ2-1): DSGVTQTPKHLITATGQRVTLRCSPRSGDLSVYWYQQSLDQGLQFLIQYYNGEERAKGNILERFSAQQFPDLHSELNLSSLELGDSALYFCASSPMFGEQFFGPGTRLTVL.

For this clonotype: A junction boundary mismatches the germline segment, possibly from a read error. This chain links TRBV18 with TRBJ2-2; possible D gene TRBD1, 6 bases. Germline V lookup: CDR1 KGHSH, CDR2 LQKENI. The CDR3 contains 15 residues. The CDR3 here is CASPPSGQNTGELFF. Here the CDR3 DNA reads TGTGCCAGCCCACCCTCGGGACAAAACACCGGGGAGCTGTTTTTT.

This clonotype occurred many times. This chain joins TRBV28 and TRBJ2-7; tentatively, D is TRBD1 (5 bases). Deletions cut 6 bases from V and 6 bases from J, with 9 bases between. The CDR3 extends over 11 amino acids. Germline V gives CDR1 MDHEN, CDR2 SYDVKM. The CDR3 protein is CASSQGLEQYF. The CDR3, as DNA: TGTGCCAGCAGCCAGGGTCTCGAGCAGTACTTC.